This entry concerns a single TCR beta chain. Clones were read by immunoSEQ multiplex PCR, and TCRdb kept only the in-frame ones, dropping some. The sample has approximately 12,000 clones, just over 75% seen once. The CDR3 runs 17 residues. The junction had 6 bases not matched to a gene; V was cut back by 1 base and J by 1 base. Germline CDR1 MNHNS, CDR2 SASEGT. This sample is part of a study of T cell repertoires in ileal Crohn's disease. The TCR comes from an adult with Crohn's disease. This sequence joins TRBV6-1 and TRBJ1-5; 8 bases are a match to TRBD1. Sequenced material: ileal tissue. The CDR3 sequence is CASSEEDRAWSNQPQHF. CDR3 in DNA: TGTGCCAGCAGTGAAGAGGACAGGGCATGGAGCAATCAGCCCCAGCATTTT.